A selection of T cell receptor beta chains follows, all from one sample in a study of regulatory T cells in long-lasting Graves disease. TCRdb re-analysed the multiplex PCR reads in MiXCR, keeping a single row per CDR3 protein. The sample yields roughly 420,000 distinct CDR3 sequences, around 15% seen once. These data were also filed under a second study, of T cells in Graves' hyperthyroidism and ophthalmopathy.

Sequencing was performed on peripheral blood mononuclear cells (PBMCs), taken at new diagnosis, from a patient treated with antithyroid drugs. These receptors all stem from a woman aged 50 to 60 with Graves disease. Each CDR3 is given with its conserved first and last residue. The D gene is left open where the match is weak. Only some rows state a clone size, as once, few, many or a class for expanded clones.

j_call d_call clone_size cdr3_length v_call cdr3_nt cdr3_aa
TRBJ2-5 . . 14 TRBV7-9 TGTGCCAGCAGCCCTAGACACGTTCAGGAGACCCAGTACTTC CASSPRHVQETQYF
TRBJ2-1 . . 16 TRBV5-1 TGCGCCAGCAGTAAGCGGCTACTCTTTTTTTACAATGAGCAGTTCTTC CASSKRLLFFYNEQFF
TRBJ2-5 . few 14 TRBV10-3 TGTGCCATCAGTGCCCGACAGGACCAAGAGACCCAGTACTTC CAISARQDQETQYF
TRBJ2-5 TRBD1 few 15 TRBV28 TGTGCCAGCAGCGATGGGACAGGGGATGGGGGGGCCCAGTACTTC CASSDGTGDGGAQYF
TRBJ2-3 TRBD2 . 20 TRBV28 TGTGCCAGCAGTGCCGCATCGGGGCCCATTAGCGGGAGACCAGCAGATACGCAGTATTTT CASSAASGPISGRPADTQYF
TRBJ2-2 . . 15 TRBV9 TGTGCCAGCAGCGTAGAGGGACTGAACACCGGGGAGCTGTTTTTT CASSVEGLNTGELFF
TRBJ2-1 TRBD2 . 14 TRBV20-1 TGCAGTGCCGACACTAGCGGGAGTTACAATGAGCAGTTCTTC CSADTSGSYNEQFF
TRBJ2-5 . . 15 TRBV5-5 TGTGCCAGCAGCTTTAATTCGGGAGAGGCGGAGACCCAGTACTTC CASSFNSGEAETQYF
TRBJ1-6 TRBD1 many 16 TRBV6-1 TGTGCCAGCACCAAGCCAATGGGACAGGATAATTCACCCCTCCACTTT CASTKPMGQDNSPLHF
TRBJ2-7 TRBD2 many 13 TRBV30 TGTGCCTGGGAACTACCGGGACTAGGCGAGCAGTACTTC CAWELPGLGEQYF
TRBJ2-1 TRBD2 many 19 TRBV27 TGTGCCAGCAGTTTATTTACTAGCGGGAGTTCGGCTGGTCACAATGAGCAGTTCTTC CASSLFTSGSSAGHNEQFF
TRBJ1-2 . . 14 TRBV12-3/TRBV12-4 TGTGCCAGCAGGGACAACAGGGTCGTCTATGGCTACACCTTC CASRDNRVVYGYTF
TRBJ2-3 TRBD2 many 18 TRBV7-9 TGTGCCAGCAGCGCGTCACCGGGACTAGCGGGAGTACGATATACGCAGTATTTT CASSASPGLAGVRYTQYF
TRBJ2-2 TRBD2 many 16 TRBV27 TGTGCCAGCGGCCGGGGACTAGCGGGAAACACCGGGGAGCTGTTTTTT CASGRGLAGNTGELFF
TRBJ2-1 . . 17 TRBV7-9 TGTGCCAGCAGCTCCTTAACGGGACGTAGGGGGAGCAATGAGCAGTTCTTC CASSSLTGRRGSNEQFF
TRBJ2-1 TRBD2 . 17 TRBV6-5 TGTGCCAGCAGTTACCCCCCGGAGGCGGGAGACTACAATGAGCAGTTCTTC CASSYPPEAGDYNEQFF
TRBJ2-7 . many 17 TRBV11-2 TGTGCCAGCAGCCCCCGGGGGTGGGGGCGGAAGAATTACGAGCAGTACTTC CASSPRGWGRKNYEQYF
TRBJ2-7 . many 12 TRBV20-1 TGCAGTGCTAGAGTTAACCCCTACGAGCAGTACTTC CSARVNPYEQYF
TRBJ2-4 TRBD1 . 16 TRBV18 TGTGCCAGCTCACCAGGGACAGGGGAAGCCAAAAACATTCAGTACTTC CASSPGTGEAKNIQYF
TRBJ2-3 TRBD1 . 15 TRBV6-1 TGTGCCAGCACAGCCGGGACAGTATACACAGATACGCAGTATTTT CASTAGTVYTDTQYF
TRBJ1-1 . many 13 TRBV11-3 TGTGCCAGCAGCCCTGCGTGGGGTACTGAAGCTTTCTTT CASSPAWGTEAFF
TRBJ1-1 TRBD1 many 14 TRBV7-9 TGTGCCAGCAGCCCAGGGACAGTGGGAAATGAAGCTTTCTTT CASSPGTVGNEAFF
TRBJ2-3 TRBD2 many 15 TRBV5-1 TGCGCCAGCAGCTTAACTAGCGGATATACAGATACGCAGTATTTT CASSLTSGYTDTQYF
TRBJ2-7 . many 15 TRBV18 TGTGCCAGCTCACCACCAGATAGGCCCCCCTACGAGCAGTACTTC CASSPPDRPPYEQYF
TRBJ1-1 TRBD1 few 15 TRBV5-1 TGCGCCAGCAGCTCTGGGACAGGGGGCGCGACTGAAGCTTTCTTT CASSSGTGGATEAFF
TRBJ2-5 . many 14 TRBV9 TGTGCCAGCAGCGTAGGGGACCATCCGGGGACCCAGTACTTC CASSVGDHPGTQYF
TRBJ2-5 . . 14 TRBV3-1 TGTGCCAGCAGCCAAGTTCCCGGACAGGAGACCCAGTACTTC CASSQVPGQETQYF
TRBJ2-7 TRBD1 many 15 TRBV12-3/TRBV12-4 TGTGCCAGCAGCTCACCGGGACAGGGAGTCCACGAGCAGTACTTC CASSSPGQGVHEQYF
TRBJ1-1 . many 11 TRBV20-1 TGCAGTGCTAGAGGGAACACTGAAGCTTTCTTT CSARGNTEAFF
TRBJ2-1 . many 13 TRBV11-3 TGTGCCAGCAGCCCCTACAGGGCCAATGAGCAGTTCTTC CASSPYRANEQFF
TRBJ2-7 TRBD1 once 15 TRBV4-1 TGCGCCAGCAGCCAAGGGACAGGGCCCTCCTACGAGCAGTACTTC CASSQGTGPSYEQYF
TRBJ2-7 TRBD2 . 16 TRBV6-1 TGTGCCAGCAGTGGCTTTAGCGGGAGGGCATCTTACGAGCAGTACTTC CASSGFSGRASYEQYF
TRBJ2-7 TRBD2 . 14 TRBV28 TGTGCCAGCAGATTACCGGGACTAGCGGGCGAGCAGTACTTC CASRLPGLAGEQYF
TRBJ2-2 . . 15 TRBV27 TGTGCCAGCAGGCCACGGACCCCGAACACCGGGGAGCTGTTTTTT CASRPRTPNTGELFF
TRBJ1-2 . . 13 TRBV5-1 TGCGCCAGCAGCTTCAGGGAGAACTATGGCTACACCTTC CASSFRENYGYTF
TRBJ1-1 . . 14 TRBV27 TGTGCCAGCAGGCCAGACAATATGAACACTGAAGCTTTCTTT CASRPDNMNTEAFF
TRBJ2-1 TRBD1 once 13 TRBV28 TGTGCCAGCCGAGGACAGGGGCGCAATGGGCAGTTCTTC CASRGQGRNGQFF
TRBJ2-1 TRBD2 many 16 TRBV9 TGTGCCAGCAGCTCTCCTCTAGCGGGGCCCTACAATGAGCAGTTCTTC CASSSPLAGPYNEQFF
TRBJ2-1 TRBD1 . 18 TRBV7-9 TGTGCCAGCAGCTTTTCTTGGACCGGACAGGTCGGTAACAATGAGCAGTTCTTC CASSFSWTGQVGNNEQFF
TRBJ2-5 TRBD1 . 16 TRBV7-9 TGTGCCAGCAGCCCAGATGTGGGACAGGGAAAAGAGACCCAGTACTTC CASSPDVGQGKETQYF
TRBJ2-5 . many 14 TRBV7-9 TGTGCCAGCACCGAGGAAGTCCACCAAGAGACCCAGTACTTC CASTEEVHQETQYF
TRBJ1-2 . many 13 TRBV27 TGTGCCAGCAGTTACCATTCAGGGGATGGCTACACCTTC CASSYHSGDGYTF
TRBJ2-3 TRBD2 few 16 TRBV27 TGTGCCAGCAGTTCTCTAGCGGGAGGGCCCCCAGATACGCAGTATTTT CASSSLAGGPPDTQYF
TRBJ2-7 . many 15 TRBV18 TGTGCCAGCTCACTCGACACAGGGAGCTCCTACGAGCAGTACTTC CASSLDTGSSYEQYF
TRBJ1-6 . . 16 TRBV2 TGTGCCAGCAGTGAAAAAGGGAGCTCCTATAATTCACCCCTCCACTTT CASSEKGSSYNSPLHF
TRBJ2-5 . few 13 TRBV20-1 TGCAGTGCTAGAGGCTCGGGGAAAGAGACCCAGTACTTC CSARGSGKETQYF
TRBJ2-2 . few 17 TRBV7-9 TGTGCCAGCAGCCCAGGCCAGCGGGTCAGTCAAATTGGGGAGCTGTTTTTT CASSPGQRVSQIGELFF
TRBJ2-1 . few 15 TRBV20-1 TGCAGTGCTAGAGATCGGGGTGGGGTGTACAATGAGCAGTTCTTC CSARDRGGVYNEQFF
TRBJ2-1 TRBD2 many 18 TRBV28 TGTGCCAGCAGTACCGGGACTAGCGGAGATAGGAACTACAATGAGCAGTTCTTC CASSTGTSGDRNYNEQFF
TRBJ2-1 . few 16 TRBV9 TGTGCCAGCAGCGTTTTAGGAGGGGGCGACTACAATGAGCAGTTCTTC CASSVLGGGDYNEQFF
TRBJ1-1 . many 13 TRBV12-3/TRBV12-4 TGTGCCAGCAGGAAGAGCGGGGGCACTGAAGCTTTCTTT CASRKSGGTEAFF
TRBJ2-1 . many 16 TRBV5-1 TGCGCCAGCAGCTTGCAATCGACTAACGCCTACAATGAGCAGTTCTTC CASSLQSTNAYNEQFF
TRBJ2-2 TRBD2 few 17 TRBV5-4 TGTGCCAGCAGCTTGAAGCGAGCGGGAGATATGGACGGGGAGCTGTTTTTT CASSLKRAGDMDGELFF
TRBJ2-3 TRBD2 few 17 TRBV2 TGTGCCAGCAGTGGAGGGCTAGCGGGAGTTCTGACAGATACGCAGTATTTT CASSGGLAGVLTDTQYF
TRBJ2-7 . few 12 TRBV25-1 TGTGCCAGCAGTTTTCACTTAAATCGGCAGTACTTC CASSFHLNRQYF
TRBJ1-1 . many 16 TRBV18 TGTGCCAGCTCACCACGGGCAGGGGACCAGAACACTGAAGCTTTCTTT CASSPRAGDQNTEAFF
TRBJ2-7 TRBD1 few 16 TRBV28 TGTGCCAGCAGTTTAGAGCCGGGACAGACTAAATACGAGCAGTACTTC CASSLEPGQTKYEQYF